This TCR beta chain was found in a study of early T cells in non-severe SARS-CoV-2 infection. Overall study: Unsorted whole-blood RNA was sequenced in bulk, leaving chains unpaired.

As to this clonotype: The antigen remains undetermined.

The study's findings and limits: VDJdb matching favored anti-spike CD8 responses, missing private and CD4 specificities.

In the library, individual cDNA molecules carried attached unique molecular identifiers. TCRdb re-called the 5' RACE reads with MiXCR, one entry per CDR3 protein. This sample has 90,000 to 120,000 distinct CDR3 sequences, with 11% found just once. Trimming cost V 3 bases and J 11 bases, with 16 bases left between them. The CDR3 sequence is 13 residues long. The germline V gene has CDR1 MDHEN and CDR2 SYDVKM. The chain is built from TRBV28 and TRBJ1-1; the D is unclear. The sequence was obtained from an adult who was a healthcare worker with PCR-confirmed SARS-CoV-2 infection or an uninfected control (not recorded which). The sample comprised whole blood. CDR3 coding DNA: TGTGCCAGCAGTTTCGGGCAGTGGGTAGAGGCTTTCTTT. Residues: CASSFGQWVEAFF.